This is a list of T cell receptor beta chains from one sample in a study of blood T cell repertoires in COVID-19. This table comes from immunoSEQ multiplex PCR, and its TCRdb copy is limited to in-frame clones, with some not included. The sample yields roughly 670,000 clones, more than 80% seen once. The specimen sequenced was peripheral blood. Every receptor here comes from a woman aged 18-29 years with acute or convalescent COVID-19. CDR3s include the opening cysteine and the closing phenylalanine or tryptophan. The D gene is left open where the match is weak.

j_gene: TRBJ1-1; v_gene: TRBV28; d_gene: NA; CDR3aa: CASSSAGGAMNTEAFF
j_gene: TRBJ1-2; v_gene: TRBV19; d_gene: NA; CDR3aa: CASISRGTSVF
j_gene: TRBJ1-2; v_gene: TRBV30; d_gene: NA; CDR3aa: CAWSMGGGYTF
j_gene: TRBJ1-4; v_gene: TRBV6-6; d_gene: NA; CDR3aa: CASSYLASGFSEKLFF
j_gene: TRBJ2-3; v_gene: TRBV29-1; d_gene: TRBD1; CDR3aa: CSVARGRADTQYF
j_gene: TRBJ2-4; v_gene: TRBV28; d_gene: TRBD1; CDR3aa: CASSPRLTGWAKNIQYF
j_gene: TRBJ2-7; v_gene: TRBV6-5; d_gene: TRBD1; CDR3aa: CASSPSGQGKQYF
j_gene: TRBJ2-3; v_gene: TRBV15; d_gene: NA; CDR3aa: CATSLVVSSTDTQYF
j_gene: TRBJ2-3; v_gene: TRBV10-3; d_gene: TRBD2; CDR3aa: CAISVTSGASTDTQYF
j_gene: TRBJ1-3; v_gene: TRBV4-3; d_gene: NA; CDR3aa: CASSYRALGGRNTIYF
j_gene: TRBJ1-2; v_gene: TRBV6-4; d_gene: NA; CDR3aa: CASRPDSDYGYTF
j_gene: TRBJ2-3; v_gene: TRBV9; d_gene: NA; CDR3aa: CASSSLPDTDTQYF
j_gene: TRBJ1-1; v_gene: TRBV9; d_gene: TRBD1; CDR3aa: CASSPRPGTGGRTEAFF
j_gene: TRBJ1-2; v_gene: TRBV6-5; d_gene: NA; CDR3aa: CASSYRRGNGYTF
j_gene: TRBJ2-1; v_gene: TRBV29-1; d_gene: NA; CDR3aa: CSVALAGADEQFF
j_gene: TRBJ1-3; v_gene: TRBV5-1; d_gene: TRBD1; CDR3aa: CASSFLGGAETIYF
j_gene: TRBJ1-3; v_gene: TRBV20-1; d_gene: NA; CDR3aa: CSALRGYTIYF
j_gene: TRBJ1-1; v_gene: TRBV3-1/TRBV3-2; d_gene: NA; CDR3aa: CASSQDPAGTEAFF
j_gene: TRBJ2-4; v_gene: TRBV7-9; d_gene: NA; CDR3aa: CASSLGSVAVVQYF
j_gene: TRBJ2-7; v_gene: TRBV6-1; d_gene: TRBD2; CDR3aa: CASSEASGTSGYEQYF
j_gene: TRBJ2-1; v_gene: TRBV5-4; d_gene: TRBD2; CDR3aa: CASSPGGWGRINEQFF
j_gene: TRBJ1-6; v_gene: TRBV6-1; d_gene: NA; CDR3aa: CASSEGQEGSPLHF
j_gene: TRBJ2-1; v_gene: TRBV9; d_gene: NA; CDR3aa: CASSVGSLAPYNEQFF
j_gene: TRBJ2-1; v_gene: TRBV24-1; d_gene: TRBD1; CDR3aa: CATSDPGQGAANEQFF
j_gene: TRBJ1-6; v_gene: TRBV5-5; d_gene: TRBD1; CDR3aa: CASRRTGINSPLHF
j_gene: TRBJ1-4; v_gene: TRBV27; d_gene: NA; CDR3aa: CASSLFGQEKLFF
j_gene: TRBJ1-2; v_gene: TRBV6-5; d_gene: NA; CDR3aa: CASSRFPNYGYTF
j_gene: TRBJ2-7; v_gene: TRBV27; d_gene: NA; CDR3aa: CASSFLDKTYEQYF
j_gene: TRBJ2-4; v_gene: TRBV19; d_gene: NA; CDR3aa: CASSSGQSPNIQYF
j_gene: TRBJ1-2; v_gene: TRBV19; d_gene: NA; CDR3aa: CASSIGLRRTF
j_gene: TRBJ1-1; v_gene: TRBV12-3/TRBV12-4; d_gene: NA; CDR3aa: CASRFPAEGAFF